The rows below give T cell receptor beta chains drawn from one sample of a study of T-cell reconstitution after alpha-beta-depleted transplantation in children. TCRdb independently ran MiXCR on the PCR reads; one entry per CDR3 protein. The sample shows about 870,000 distinct CDR3 sequences, 16% of them seen only once. This material consisted of PBMCs, mostly from graft donor cells, taken 360 days after TCRalphabeta/CD19-depleted stem cell transplant. The receptors derive from a male patient aged 10 to 17 who had a stem cell transplant for acute lymphoblastic leukemia, so the T cells may come from the graft donor. CDR3s include the opening cysteine and the closing phenylalanine or tryptophan. D genes are given only for firm matches. For some rows the clone size is stated as once, few or many, or as a class when expanded; others skip it.

NA	TRBV27	NA	TRBJ2-1	TGTGCCGGCAGCCCCAGCGACTCGTTACAGCAGTTCTTC	CAGSPSDSLQQFF
few	TRBV12-3/TRBV12-4	NA	TRBJ1-1	TGTGCCAGCAGGGAGAACATGAACACTGAAGCTTTCTTT	CASRENMNTEAFF
few	TRBV12-3/TRBV12-4	TRBD1	TRBJ1-2	TGTGCCAGCAGCCCGACAGGGTTAGGTTATGGCTACACCTTC	CASSPTGLGYGYTF
NA	TRBV30	NA	TRBJ2-2	TGTGCCTGGGAGGGGGGGGCCGGCACCGGGGAGCTGTTTTTT	CAWEGGAGTGELFF
few	TRBV12-3/TRBV12-4	TRBD2	TRBJ2-2	TGTGCCAGCAGTTCCCTTCTACCTCCGGGACTAGCCAGACCCACCGGGGAGCTGTTTTTT	CASSSLLPPGLARPTGELFF
few	TRBV7-9	TRBD1	TRBJ2-7	TGTGCCAGCACCCTATCGAGCCAGGGGACAGCTTCCTACGAGCAGTACTTC	CASTLSSQGTASYEQYF
few	TRBV19	NA	TRBJ2-1	TGTGCCAGTAGTATAGTGAGTTATGCTTCTAGCTCCTACAATGAGCAGTTCTTC	CASSIVSYASSSYNEQFF
few	TRBV11-2	TRBD1	TRBJ2-5	TGTGCCAGCAGCTTATCCAGGGGGAAGAAGACCCAGTACTTC	CASSLSRGKKTQYF
NA	TRBV7-2	NA	TRBJ1-1	TGTGCCAGCAGCATATACCTGCGTTCCGAAGCTTTCTTT	CASSIYLRSEAFF
once	TRBV5-1	NA	TRBJ1-1	TGCGCCAGCAGCTTGTGGGCAGAAGATATGAACACTGAAGCTTTCTTT	CASSLWAEDMNTEAFF
many	TRBV7-9	TRBD2	TRBJ2-1	TGTGCCAGCAGCTTAATCGTAGCGGGAGGCGAGGATCAGTTCTTC	CASSLIVAGGEDQFF
many	TRBV12-3/TRBV12-4	TRBD1	TRBJ1-4	TGTGCCAGCAGTTCGGGACCTCAGGGGGAGCTCGAAAAACTGTTTTTT	CASSSGPQGELEKLFF
few	TRBV2	NA	TRBJ1-5	TGTGCCAGCAGCTGGGATAATCAGCCCCAGCATTTT	CASSWDNQPQHF
few	TRBV5-1	NA	TRBJ1-2	TGCGCCAGCAGCTTGCCGGCAGGATCCTATGGCTACACCTTC	CASSLPAGSYGYTF
few	TRBV7-8	NA	TRBJ2-4	TGTGCCAGCAGCTCGCCGAACAAGGTCAAAAACATTCAGTACTTC	CASSSPNKVKNIQYF
few	TRBV19	NA	TRBJ2-2	TGTGCCAGTAGTATGGTGGGTCCCGGGGAGCTGTTTTTT	CASSMVGPGELFF
NA	TRBV7-8	TRBD2	TRBJ2-2	TGTGCCAGCAGCAGTTACGGACTAGCGGACACCGGGGAGCTGTTTTTT	CASSSYGLADTGELFF
many	TRBV20-1	NA	TRBJ2-7	TGCAGTGCTTGCCGGGACACATACGAGCAGTACTTC	CSACRDTYEQYF
few	TRBV7-3	NA	TRBJ2-1	TGTGCCAGCAGTTGGAGGGCGTCACTCTATGAGCAGTTCTTC	CASSWRASLYEQFF
NA	TRBV5-1	TRBD1	TRBJ1-5	TGCGCCAGCTTCCCCGAGGGGGCGCGGGCCCAGCCCCAGCATTTT	CASFPEGARAQPQHF
NA	TRBV7-3	TRBD2	TRBJ2-5	TGTGCCAGCAGCTTCGGGACTAGCGCCCAAGAGACCCAGTACTTC	CASSFGTSAQETQYF
NA	TRBV5-1	TRBD2	TRBJ2-7	TGCGCCAGCGCCCTTAGCGGGACAACCTACGAGCAGTACTTC	CASALSGTTYEQYF
few	TRBV7-8	NA	TRBJ2-7	TGTGCCAGCAGCCCACCCAGAGGGACTGATTCCTACGAGCAGTACTTC	CASSPPRGTDSYEQYF
NA	TRBV13	TRBD2	TRBJ2-5	TGTGCCAGCAGCTTAAAGACTAGCGATCAAGAGACCCAGTACTTC	CASSLKTSDQETQYF
NA	TRBV4-1	TRBD2	TRBJ2-3	TGCGCCAGCACACACCAAACTAGCGGGAGCACAGATACGCAGTATTTT	CASTHQTSGSTDTQYF
NA	TRBV9	NA	TRBJ2-5	TGTGCCAGCAGCTCAGAGGTGTACCAAGAGACCCAGTACTTC	CASSSEVYQETQYF
NA	TRBV11-2	NA	TRBJ2-6	TGTGCCAGCAGCTTACATCGCGCTGGGGCCAACGTCCTGACTTTC	CASSLHRAGANVLTF
NA	TRBV27	NA	TRBJ2-7	TGTGCCAGCAGTTTATTGGGCGGGATGTCCTACGAGCAGTACTTC	CASSLLGGMSYEQYF
few	TRBV5-6	NA	TRBJ1-1	TGTGCCAGCAGCTTGGCGGGGGTCACTGAAGCTTTCTTT	CASSLAGVTEAFF
few	TRBV29-1	NA	TRBJ2-7	TGCAGCGTTGATGTAGCGGAGAACTACGAGCAGTACTTC	CSVDVAENYEQYF
NA	TRBV12-3/TRBV12-4	NA	TRBJ1-4	TGTGCCAGCAGTTTCAAGCCAGCAGGGTCCTCGGGCGAAAAACTGTTTTTT	CASSFKPAGSSGEKLFF
NA	TRBV6-2/TRBV6-3	TRBD2	TRBJ2-5	TGTGCCAGCAGTTCGCCTCTTACTAGCGGGCGCCAAGAGACCCAGTACTTC	CASSSPLTSGRQETQYF
few	TRBV15	NA	TRBJ2-2	TGTGCCACGAGTTTTCGGACAGTTGACACCGGGGAGCTGTTTTTT	CATSFRTVDTGELFF
few	TRBV3-1	TRBD2	TRBJ2-3	TGTGCCAGCAGCCAAGAGGGGCTAGCGGGAGAAGATACGCAGTATTTT	CASSQEGLAGEDTQYF
NA	TRBV5-1	NA	TRBJ2-7	TGCGCCAGCAGCTTGGGGGCACAGGGATGGTACGAGCAGTACTTC	CASSLGAQGWYEQYF
few	TRBV5-5	TRBD2	TRBJ2-2	TGTGCCAGCAGCTCCTCTCTACTAGCGGGAGGGTTGAACACCGGGGAGCTGTTTTTT	CASSSSLLAGGLNTGELFF
NA	TRBV11-2	TRBD1	TRBJ2-5	TGTGCCAGCAGCTTAGATCCCCGGACAGGGGGAGAGACCCAGTACTTC	CASSLDPRTGGETQYF
NA	TRBV27	TRBD1	TRBJ2-3	TGTGCCAGCAGTCACCGGGACAGGGGAGATGGCACAGATACGCAGTATTTT	CASSHRDRGDGTDTQYF
few	TRBV25-1	NA	TRBJ2-7	TGTGCCAGCAGTGAAGGTGGGTGGGGGCTGCACGAGCAGTACTTC	CASSEGGWGLHEQYF
NA	TRBV7-2	NA	TRBJ2-4	TGTGCCAGCAGCGTCCCAGGACTAGCCAAAAACATTCAGTACTTC	CASSVPGLAKNIQYF
many	TRBV5-1	NA	TRBJ2-3	TGCGCCAGCAGCTTGACCTACACAGATACGCAGTATTTT	CASSLTYTDTQYF
NA	TRBV7-8	TRBD1	TRBJ2-1	TGTGCCAGCCGTAGGGACAGGGCCTCCTACAATGAGCAGTTCTTC	CASRRDRASYNEQFF
once	TRBV21-1	NA	TRBJ2-1	TGTGCCAGCAGCACTACACGTATCGGGTATGAGCAGTTCTTC	CASSTTRIGYEQFF
many	TRBV7-2	NA	TRBJ2-1	TGTGCCAGCAGCTTAGCGCTGGCTAGTTACAATGAGCAGTTCTTC	CASSLALASYNEQFF
NA	TRBV11-1	NA	TRBJ2-1	TGTGCCAGCAGCTTAGGGGTCCGACGGGACCGCTACAATGAGCAGTTCTTC	CASSLGVRRDRYNEQFF
few	TRBV6-5	TRBD1	TRBJ1-3	TGTGCCAGCAGTTACAGGGGGCGTCCTGGAAACACCATATATTTT	CASSYRGRPGNTIYF
few	TRBV6-5	TRBD1	TRBJ2-7	TGTGCCAGCAGTTTCACCGGGACAGGGGCCTACGAGCAGTACTTC	CASSFTGTGAYEQYF
NA	TRBV12-3/TRBV12-4	TRBD1	TRBJ2-7	TGTGCCAGCACAACGGGACAGGGAGCCCACGAGCAGTACTTC	CASTTGQGAHEQYF
few	TRBV7-2	NA	TRBJ2-2	TGTGCCAGCAGCTTTTGGACTATGTTCACCGGGGAGCTGTTTTTT	CASSFWTMFTGELFF
few	TRBV1	NA	TRBJ2-7	TGCACCAGCAGCCAGAATAGCGGGAAGCCCTACGAGCAGTACTTC	CTSSQNSGKPYEQYF